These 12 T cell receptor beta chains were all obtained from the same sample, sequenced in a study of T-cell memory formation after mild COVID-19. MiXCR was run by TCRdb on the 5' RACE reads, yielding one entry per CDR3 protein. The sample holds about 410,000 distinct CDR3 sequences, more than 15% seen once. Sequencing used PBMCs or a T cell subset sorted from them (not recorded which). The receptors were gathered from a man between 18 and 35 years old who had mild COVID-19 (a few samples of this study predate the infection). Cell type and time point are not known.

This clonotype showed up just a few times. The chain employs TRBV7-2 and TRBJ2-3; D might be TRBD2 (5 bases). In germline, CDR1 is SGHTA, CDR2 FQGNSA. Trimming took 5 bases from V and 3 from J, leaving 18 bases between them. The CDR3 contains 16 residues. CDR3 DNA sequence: TGTGCCAGCAGCCAAGGTGCGGGTCCCAAAACAGATACGCAGTATTTT. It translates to CASSQGAGPKTDTQYF.

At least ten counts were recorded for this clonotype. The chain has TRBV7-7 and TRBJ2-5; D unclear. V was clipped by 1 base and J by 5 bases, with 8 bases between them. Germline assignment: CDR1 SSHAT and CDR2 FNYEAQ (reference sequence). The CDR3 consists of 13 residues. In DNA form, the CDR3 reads TGTGCCAGCAGCTTAGGAGAAAAGGAGACCCAGTACTTC. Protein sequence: CASSLGEKETQYF.

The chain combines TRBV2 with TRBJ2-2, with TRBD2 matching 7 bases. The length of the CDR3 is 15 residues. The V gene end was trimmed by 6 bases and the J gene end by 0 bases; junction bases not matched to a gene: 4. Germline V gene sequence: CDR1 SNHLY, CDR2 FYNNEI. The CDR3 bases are TGTGCCAGCAGCGGTCTAGCGGCGAACACCGGGGAGCTGTTTTTT. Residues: CASSGLAANTGELFF.

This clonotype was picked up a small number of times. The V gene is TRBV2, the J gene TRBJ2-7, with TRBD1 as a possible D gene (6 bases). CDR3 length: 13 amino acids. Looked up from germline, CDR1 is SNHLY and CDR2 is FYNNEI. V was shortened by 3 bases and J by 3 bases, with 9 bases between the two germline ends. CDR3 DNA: TGTGCCAGCAGTGATCAGGACAGCTACGAGCAGTACGTC. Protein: CASSDQDSYEQYV.

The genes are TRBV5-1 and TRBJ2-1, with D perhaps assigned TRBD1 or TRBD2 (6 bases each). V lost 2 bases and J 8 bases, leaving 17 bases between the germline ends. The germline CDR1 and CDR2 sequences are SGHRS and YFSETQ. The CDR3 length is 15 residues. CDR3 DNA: TGCGCCAGCAGCTTACCGGGGGCCTCCGGGCATGAGCAGTTCTTC. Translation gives CASSLPGASGHEQFF.

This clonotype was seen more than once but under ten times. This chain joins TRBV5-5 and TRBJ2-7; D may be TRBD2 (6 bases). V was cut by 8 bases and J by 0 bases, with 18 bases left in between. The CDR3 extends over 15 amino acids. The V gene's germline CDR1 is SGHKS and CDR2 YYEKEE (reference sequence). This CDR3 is CASKGNPGDSYEQYF. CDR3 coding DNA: TGTGCCAGTAAAGGCAATCCGGGGGACTCCTACGAGCAGTACTTC.

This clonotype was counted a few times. CDR3 sequence: CASSQDLGRSAFF. The CDR3 DNA reads TGTGCCAGCAGCCAAGATCTTGGCAGGTCCGCTTTCTTT. The chain recombines TRBV3-1 with TRBJ1-1; D gene ambiguous. The germline gives CDR1 LGHDT, CDR2 YNNKEL (reference sequence). The CDR3 extends over 13 amino acids. Between the trimmed V and J ends, which lost 0 bases and 11 bases, there was a span of 13 bases. Full variable domain (rest looked up from reference TRBV3-1 and TRBJ1-1): DTAVSQTPKYLVTQMGNDKSIKCEQNLGHDTMYWYKQDSKKFLKIMFSYNNKELIINETVPNRFSPKSPDKAHLNLHINSLELGDSAVYFCASSQDLGRSAFFGQGTRLTVV.

CDR3 sequence reads: CASRRAGLAGENTGELFF. Here the CDR3 DNA reads TGTGCCAGCAGGCGGGCGGGACTAGCGGGGGAGAACACCGGGGAGCTGTTTTTT. The chain combines TRBV6-5 with TRBJ2-2; 14 positions match TRBD2. CDR1 is MNHEY, CDR2 SVGAGI, per germline. The ends lost 6 bases at V and 1 base at J; junction bases unmatched: 7. CDR3 length equals 18 residues.

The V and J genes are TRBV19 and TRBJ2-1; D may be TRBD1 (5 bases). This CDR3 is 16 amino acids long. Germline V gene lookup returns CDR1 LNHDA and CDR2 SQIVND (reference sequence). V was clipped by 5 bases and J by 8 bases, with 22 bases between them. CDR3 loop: CASSPPWSWGSDEQFF. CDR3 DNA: TGTGCCAGTAGTCCCCCTTGGAGTTGGGGCTCGGATGAGCAGTTCTTC.

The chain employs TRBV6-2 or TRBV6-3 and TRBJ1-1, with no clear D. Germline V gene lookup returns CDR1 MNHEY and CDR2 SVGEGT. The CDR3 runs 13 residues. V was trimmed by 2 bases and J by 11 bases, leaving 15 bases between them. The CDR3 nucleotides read TGTGCCAGCAGTTACGGAGTTCCCGAGGTGGCTTTCTTT. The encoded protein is CASSYGVPEVAFF.

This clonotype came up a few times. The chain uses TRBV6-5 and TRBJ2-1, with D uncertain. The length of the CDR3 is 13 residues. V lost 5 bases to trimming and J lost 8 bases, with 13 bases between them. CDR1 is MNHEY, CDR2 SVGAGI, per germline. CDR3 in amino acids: CASSPLSSHEQFF. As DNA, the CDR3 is TGTGCCAGCAGTCCCCTTTCGAGCCATGAGCAGTTCTTC.

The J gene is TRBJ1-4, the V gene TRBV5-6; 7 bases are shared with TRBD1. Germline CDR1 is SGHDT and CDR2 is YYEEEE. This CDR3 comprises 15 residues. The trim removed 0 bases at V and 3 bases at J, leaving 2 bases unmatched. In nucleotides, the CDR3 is TGTGCCAGCAGCTTGGTGGGACAGCCTAATGAAAAACTGTTTTTT. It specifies CASSLVGQPNEKLFF.